This TCR beta chain was sequenced for a study of blood T cell repertoires in COVID-19. Assay: immunoSEQ multiplex PCR; the TCRdb copy retains only in-frame clones and omits some. The data hold roughly 99,000 clones, with approximately 81% observed a single time. With V trimmed by 6 bases and J by 5 bases, 9 bases remained unmatched. The germline V gene has CDR1 MNHNY and CDR2 SVGAGI (reference sequence). This CDR3 has 16 residues. The sample consisted of peripheral blood. The sequence was obtained from an elderly woman with acute or convalescent COVID-19. The V and J genes are TRBV6-6 and TRBJ1-5; 11 positions match TRBD1. The CDR3 coding sequence is TGTGCCAGCAGCACCAACTGGGACAGGGGGTATCAGCCCCAGCATTTT. Residues: CASSTNWDRGYQPQHF.